This T cell receptor beta chain was identified in a study of blood T cell repertoires in COVID-19 (dated by TCRdb to 2019 to 2021). Some background on the complete study: Samples from collaborators originated in the United States, Italy and Spain and spanned both the acute and convalescent phases of COVID-19. HLA class I and class II types, where available, came from metadata supplied by the sample provider rather than from assay-based typing. Deeply sampled blood TCRbeta repertoires from subjects exposed to, actively infected with, or recovered from COVID-19 were included in the dataset. The prospective study material was composed of cDNA or gDNA derived from T cells, B-cell-depleted T cells, or PBMCs. The repertoires were made available in a free public database intended to serve as a resource for research on the immune response to SARS-CoV-2. The samples were drawn from the first 160 participants of the ongoing ImmuneRACE study and from about 1,200 subjects provided by 6 global collaborators. A de-identified subject ID, COVID-19 status, age in years and sex were almost always included in the sample metadata. What the work shows at the level of the full study, not this receptor alone: The amount of clinical and demographic metadata varied by source and participant and was provided uncurated.

Only one count was recorded for this clone. The antigen this receptor binds is unknown. Qualities for individual bases were not recorded, and no much larger clone is one base off. TCRbeta CDR3 regions were amplified from genomic DNA using the immunoSEQ Assay, a bias-controlled multiplex PCR. Under the source paper's analysis protocol: The number of nucleated cells in each sample was estimated by amplification of reference gene primers within the assay. To quantify the absolute abundance of each unique TCRbeta CDR3 rearrangement, sequence reads were collapsed and filtered. For each sample, productive Simpson clonality was calculated by taking the square root of Simpson's diversity index across productive rearrangements. TCRdb's version of the immuneACCESS table is confined to in-frame rearrangements and falls short of the full clone set. An unresolved V gene accounts for under half of the shortfall where checked; the remainder is of unknown origin. V and J calls and clone size are copied from that table; D and trimming were computed from the DNA. This sample gives under 350,000 clones in total; around 90% of them show up just once. The ten largest clones take up under 7% of the sample.

In Seattle, one collaborating source enrolled patients while the infection was active and tracked those patients longitudinally over the course of disease. The collaborating institutions used their own protocols to collect whole blood in K2EDTA tubes. For TCRbeta analysis, collaborators shipped samples as frozen whole blood, isolated PBMCs, or DNA extracted from either of those sample types. Compared with germline, V lacks 3 bases and J lacks 2 bases; bases without a gene match: 5. The CDR3 runs 16 residues from the cysteine to the phenylalanine. Of all the DNA, just the CDR3 is kept, 48 bases in frame from base 1. CDR1 and CDR2, looked up from the germline V gene, are KGHDR and SFDVKD.

The TCR was taken from a woman aged 30 to 39 with COVID-19, enrolled during active disease. Input material: peripheral blood. The receptor chain draws on TRBV24-1 and TRBJ2-5, with 10 junctional bases fitting TRBD1. The CDR3 sequence is CATSDRGTGVQETQYF. The sequenced DNA: TGTGCCACCAGTGATCGGGGGACAGGGGTACAAGAGACCCAGTACTTC.